This T cell receptor beta chain was sequenced in a study of identical twins. V was cut by 7 bases and J by 4 bases, with 10 bases left in between. The CDR3 extends over 12 amino acids. TCRdb reprocessed the 5' RACE reads via MiXCR and lists one record per CDR3 protein. This sample has roughly 1.6 million distinct CDR3 sequences; roughly 35% occur once, and the top ten carry over 0.25%. The receptor was isolated from a newborn girl in good health. V and J are TRBV12-3 or TRBV12-4 and TRBJ1-1, with D tentatively TRBD1 (5 bases). Sequenced sample: cord blood. This CDR3 is CASNGAGTEAFF. CDR3 nucleotide sequence: TGTGCCAGCAACGGGGCGGGCACTGAAGCTTTCTTT.